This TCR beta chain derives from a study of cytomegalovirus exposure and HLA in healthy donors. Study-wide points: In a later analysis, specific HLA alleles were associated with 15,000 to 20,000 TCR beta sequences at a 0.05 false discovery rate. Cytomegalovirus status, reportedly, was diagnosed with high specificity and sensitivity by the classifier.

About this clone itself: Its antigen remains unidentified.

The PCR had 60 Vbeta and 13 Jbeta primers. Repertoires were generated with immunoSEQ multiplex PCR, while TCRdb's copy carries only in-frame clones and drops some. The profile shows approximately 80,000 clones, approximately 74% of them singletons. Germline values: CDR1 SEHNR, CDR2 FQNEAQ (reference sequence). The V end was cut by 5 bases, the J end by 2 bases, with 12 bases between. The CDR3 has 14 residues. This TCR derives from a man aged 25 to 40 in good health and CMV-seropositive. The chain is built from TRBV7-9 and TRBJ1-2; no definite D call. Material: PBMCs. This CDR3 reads CASSPDGENYGYTF. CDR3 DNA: TGTGCCAGCAGCCCAGACGGGGAGAACTATGGCTACACCTTC.